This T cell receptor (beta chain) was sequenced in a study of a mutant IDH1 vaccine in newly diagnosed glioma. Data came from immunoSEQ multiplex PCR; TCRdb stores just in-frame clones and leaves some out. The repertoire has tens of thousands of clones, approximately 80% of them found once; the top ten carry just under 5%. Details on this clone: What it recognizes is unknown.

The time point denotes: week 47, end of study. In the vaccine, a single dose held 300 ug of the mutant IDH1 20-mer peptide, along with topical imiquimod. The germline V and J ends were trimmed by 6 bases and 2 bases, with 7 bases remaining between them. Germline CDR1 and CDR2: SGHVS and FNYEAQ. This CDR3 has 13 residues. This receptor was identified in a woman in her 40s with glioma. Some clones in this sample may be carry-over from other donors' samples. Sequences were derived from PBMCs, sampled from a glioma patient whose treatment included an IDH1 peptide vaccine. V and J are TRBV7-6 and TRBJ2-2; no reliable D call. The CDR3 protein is CASSPANTGELFF. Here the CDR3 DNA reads TGTGCCAGCAGTCCCGCAAACACCGGGGAGCTGTTTTTT.